A selection of T cell receptor beta chains follows, all from one sample in a study of OX40 agonist ivuxolimab in advanced cancers. TCRdb's copy holds only in-frame clones and misses some; the assay was immunoSEQ multiplex PCR. The profile shows some 66,000 clones, around 84% of them singletons. The sequencing used CD4+ or CD8+ T cells sorted from blood, collected in a trial of the OX40 agonist ivuxolimab. These receptors all come from an adult with an advanced solid tumor such as melanoma, head and neck, liver or kidney cancer. Both conserved end residues are part of each CDR3. The D gene is left open where the match is weak. Rows may omit the clone size; those that give it use once, few, many or a size class.

J | size | V | D | CDR3 | DNA
TRBJ1-6 | NA | TRBV14 | TRBD1 | CASSQGQGGSPLHF | TGTGCCAGCAGCCAAGGCCAGGGGGGATCACCCCTCCACTTT
TRBJ1-5 | NA | TRBV6-1 | NA | CASSAKSGRNQPQHF | TGTGCCAGCAGTGCCAAATCAGGGCGCAATCAGCCCCAGCATTTT
TRBJ1-1 | NA | TRBV6-5 | TRBD1 | CASSYSPPGQGFEAFF | TGTGCCAGCAGTTACTCACCCCCGGGACAGGGGTTTGAAGCTTTCTTT
TRBJ1-2 | few | TRBV6-5 | NA | CASRTVNYGYTF | TGTGCCAGCAGGACCGTTAACTATGGCTACACCTTC
TRBJ2-2 | NA | TRBV15 | NA | CATSRGHSNTGELFF | TGTGCCACCAGCAGGGGACATTCGAACACCGGGGAGCTGTTTTTT
TRBJ1-5 | NA | TRBV7-2 | NA | CASSKDRNQPQHF | TGTGCCAGCAGCAAGGACCGCAATCAGCCCCAGCATTTT
TRBJ1-1 | NA | TRBV5-3 | NA | CASSWRTALNTEAFF | TGTGCCAGCAGCTGGAGGACGGCGCTGAACACTGAAGCTTTCTTT
TRBJ1-5 | NA | TRBV6-5 | NA | CASRRTAQPQHF | TGTGCCAGCAGACGGACAGCTCAGCCCCAGCATTTT
TRBJ2-7 | NA | TRBV6-5 | NA | CASSPLSLDRYEQYF | TGTGCCAGCAGTCCCCTTTCACTTGACCGATACGAGCAGTACTTC
TRBJ1-6 | few | TRBV27 | NA | CASSSSPVPYNSPLHF | TGTGCCAGCAGTTCTTCCCCTGTGCCCTATAATTCACCCCTCCACTTT
TRBJ1-6 | NA | TRBV6-1 | NA | CASSETLMQGWNSPLHF | TGTGCCAGCAGTGAAACCCTCATGCAAGGTTGGAATTCACCCCTCCACTTT
TRBJ1-6 | NA | TRBV11-2 | TRBD1 | CASSQRRQGFDLHF | TGTGCCAGCAGCCAACGGAGACAGGGGTTCGACCTCCACTTT
TRBJ2-3 | NA | TRBV11-3 | NA | CASSGAEDTQYF | TGTGCCAGCAGTGGGGCTGAAGATACGCAGTATTTT
TRBJ2-1 | few | TRBV11-3 | TRBD2 | CASSFSGRGPGNEQFF | TGTGCCAGCAGCTTCAGCGGGAGAGGGCCGGGTAATGAGCAGTTCTTC